This T cell receptor beta chain emerged from a study of cytomegalovirus exposure and HLA in healthy donors. Background on the study: Approximately 200 million T cells yielded 117 million unique TCR beta sequences in earlier analysis. Whole-study results and caveats: Previous analysis showed most TCR beta V segments were productive about 87% or about 30% of the time. Later analysis suggested links between common viral pathogens and several top significant clusters.

Notes on this clone: The target antigen is unknown.

The study ran its PCR with 60 Vbeta and 13 Jbeta primers. The protocol was immunoSEQ multiplex PCR, while the TCRdb copy is restricted to in-frame clones and leaves out a portion. The sample has about 43,000 clones, approximately 60% seen once. The origin of this receptor is a human donor in good health. Material for sequencing was PBMCs.

Here the CDR3 reads CASSPTGFSGANVLTF. The CDR3, as DNA: TGTGCCAGCAGTCCGACAGGCTTCTCTGGGGCCAACGTCCTGACTTTC. The V and J genes are TRBV6-4 and TRBJ2-6; TRBD1 might be the D (6 bases). The V gene lost 5 bases and the J gene lost 0 bases, with 11 bases spanning the gap. The CDR3 extends over 16 amino acids. Germline V gene sequence: CDR1 MRHNA, CDR2 SNTAGT.